Included here is one TCR beta chain sequence, with context. No antigen is known for it. This sample was included in a study of T cells after yellow fever vaccination. About the research overall: Some fractions had low cell numbers, and these were prepared with SMART-Seq v4 Ultra Low Input.

This CDR3 has 15 amino acids. The V end was cut by 3 bases, the J end by 4 bases, with 13 bases between. Germline CDR1 and CDR2: LNHDA and SQIVND (reference sequence). Generation of TCR cDNA used 5'RACE template switching (which added a universal primer site and UMIs). TCRdb re-called the 5' RACE reads with MiXCR, one entry per CDR3 protein. The table has 250,000 to 350,000 distinct CDR3 sequences, around 4.4% seen once. Study outcomes and limitations: By day 5 rather than day 15, the secondary response had peaked, though it was weaker. Once the booster was given, most primary-vaccination clones reappeared, at roughly 96% for CD4 and roughly 85% for CD8.

The sequence was obtained from a man younger than 35 who received the YFV17D yellow fever vaccine. The genes are TRBV19 and TRBJ2-1, with D possibly being TRBD2 (5 bases). The sequenced sample was PBMCs, obtained 15 days after the yellow fever booster vaccination. The CDR3 spells CASSIGSANYNEQFF. The CDR3 nucleotides are TGTGCCAGTAGTATTGGTAGCGCGAATTACAATGAGCAGTTCTTC.